This T cell receptor (beta chain) was obtained from a study of blood T cell repertoires in COVID-19. As for the study in general: The United States, Italy and Spain supplied acute and convalescent COVID-19 samples.

Profiling relied on immunoSEQ multiplex PCR, and the TCRdb table lists in-frame clones only, not all of them. This sample has around 120,000 clones, with 80% to 90% found just once. The trim removed 4 bases at V and 8 bases at J, leaving 12 bases unmatched. This CDR3 is built from 16 residues. Germline CDR1 SGHRS, CDR2 YFSETQ. This clone appeared a single time. Input material: peripheral blood. The sequence derives from a woman aged 70 to 79 with acute or convalescent COVID-19. The rearrangement links TRBV5-1 to TRBJ1-4; TRBD1 agrees at 9 bases. CDR3 nucleotides: TGCGCCAGCAGCCCCGAGCCGGGGACAGGGAAAGAAAAACTGTTTTTT. This encodes CASSPEPGTGKEKLFF.